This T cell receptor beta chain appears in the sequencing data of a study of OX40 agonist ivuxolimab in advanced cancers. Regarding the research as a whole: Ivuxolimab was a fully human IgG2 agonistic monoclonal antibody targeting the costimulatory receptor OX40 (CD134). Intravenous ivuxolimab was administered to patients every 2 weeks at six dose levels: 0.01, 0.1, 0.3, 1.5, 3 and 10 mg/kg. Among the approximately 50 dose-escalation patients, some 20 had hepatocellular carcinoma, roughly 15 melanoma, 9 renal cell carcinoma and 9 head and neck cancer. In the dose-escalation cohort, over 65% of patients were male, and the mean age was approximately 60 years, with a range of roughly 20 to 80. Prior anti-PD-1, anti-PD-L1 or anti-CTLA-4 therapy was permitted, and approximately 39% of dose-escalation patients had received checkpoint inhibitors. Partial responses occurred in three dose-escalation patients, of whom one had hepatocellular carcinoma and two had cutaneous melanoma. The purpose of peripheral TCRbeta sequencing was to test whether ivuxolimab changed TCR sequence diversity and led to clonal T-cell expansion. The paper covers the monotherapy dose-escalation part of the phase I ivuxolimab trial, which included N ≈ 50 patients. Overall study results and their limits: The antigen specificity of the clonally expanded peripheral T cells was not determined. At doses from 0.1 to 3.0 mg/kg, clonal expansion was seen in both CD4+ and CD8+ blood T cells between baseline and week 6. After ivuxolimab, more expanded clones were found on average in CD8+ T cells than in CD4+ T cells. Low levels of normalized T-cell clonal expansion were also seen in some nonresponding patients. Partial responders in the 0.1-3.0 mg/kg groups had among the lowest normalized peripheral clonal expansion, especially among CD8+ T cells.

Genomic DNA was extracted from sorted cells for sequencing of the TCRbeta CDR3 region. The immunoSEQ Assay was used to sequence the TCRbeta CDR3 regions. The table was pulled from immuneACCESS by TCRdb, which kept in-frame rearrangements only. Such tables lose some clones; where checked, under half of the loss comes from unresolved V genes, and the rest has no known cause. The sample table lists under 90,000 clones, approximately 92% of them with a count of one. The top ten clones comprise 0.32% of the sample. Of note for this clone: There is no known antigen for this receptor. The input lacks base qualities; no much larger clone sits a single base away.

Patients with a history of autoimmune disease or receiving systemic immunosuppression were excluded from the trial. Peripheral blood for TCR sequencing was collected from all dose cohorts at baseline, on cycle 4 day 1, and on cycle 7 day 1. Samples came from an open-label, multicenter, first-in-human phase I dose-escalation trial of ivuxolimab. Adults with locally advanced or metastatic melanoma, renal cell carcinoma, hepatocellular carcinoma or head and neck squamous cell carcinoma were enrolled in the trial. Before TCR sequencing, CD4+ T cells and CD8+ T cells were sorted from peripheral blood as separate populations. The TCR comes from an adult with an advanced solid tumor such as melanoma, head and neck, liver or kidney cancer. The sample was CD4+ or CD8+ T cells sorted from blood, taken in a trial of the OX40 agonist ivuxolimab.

This receptor carries the CDR3 CASSSQGNYGYTF. The nucleotide sequence is given as TGTGCCAGCAGCTCTCAGGGGAACTATGGCTACACCTTC. The chain is assembled from TRBV11-2 and TRBJ1-2; TRBD1 is perhaps the D gene, given 6 matching bases. The CDR3 covers 13 residues, taking in both the cysteine and the phenylalanine. Of the read, only the CDR3 DNA is kept; its 39 bases are in frame from base 1. Trimming costs V 4 bases and J 2 bases, and their ends lie 8 bases apart. The germline V gene provides CDR1 SGHAT and CDR2 FQNNGV.